The 3 T cell receptor beta chains below come from one sample, sequenced in a study of OX40 agonist ivuxolimab in advanced cancers. The table came from immunoSEQ multiplex PCR; TCRdb's copy has only in-frame clones and leaves some out. The sample has 35,000 to 55,000 clones, 80% to 90% seen once. The specimen comprised CD4+ or CD8+ T cells sorted from blood, sampled in a trial of the OX40 agonist ivuxolimab. The receptor set was obtained from an adult with an advanced solid tumor such as melanoma, head and neck, liver or kidney cancer.

The CDR3 sequence: CASSPSTGGGHTGELFF. The CDR3 region has the DNA TGCGCCAGCAGCCCCTCCACAGGGGGCGGGCACACCGGGGAGCTGTTTTTT. J is TRBJ2-2 and V is TRBV5-1; 9 nucleotides line up with TRBD1. Trimming cost V 4 bases and J 3 bases; bases outside gene matches: 10. The CDR3 sequence is 17 residues long. CDR1 is SGHRS and CDR2 is YFSETQ in the germline V gene.

This chain connects TRBV11-2 to TRBJ2-7; the match to TRBD1 covers 7 bases. The CDR3 extends over 13 amino acids. With V trimmed by 6 bases and J by 2 bases, 4 bases remained unmatched. The germline V gene has CDR1 SGHAT and CDR2 FQNNGV. The CDR3 DNA reads TGTGCCAGCAGGGAGACAGGGACCTACGAGCAGTACTTC. Translating it yields CASRETGTYEQYF. The full variable domain, its missing parts supplied by reference TRBV11-2 and TRBJ2-7, is EAGVAQSPRYKIIEKRQSVAFWCNPISGHATLYWYQQILGQGPKLLIQFQNNGVVDDSQLPKDRFSAERLKGVDSTLKIQPAKLEDSAVYLCASRETGTYEQYFGPGTRLTVT.

The chain joins TRBV29-1 to TRBJ2-1; 7 bases fit TRBD1. The V gene's germline CDR1 is SQVTM and CDR2 ANQGSEA. With 1 base clipped from V and 1 base from J, the junction kept 4 bases outside the gene matches. This CDR3 has 15 amino acids. The CDR3 is CSVEGNRGSYNEQFF. CDR3 DNA: TGCAGCGTTGAAGGGAACAGGGGATCCTACAATGAGCAGTTCTTC.